The entry below gives a single T cell receptor (beta chain) sequence along with its context. The sample belongs to a study of cytomegalovirus exposure and HLA in healthy donors. Turning to the study itself: It was reported in a later analysis that the same platform had been used for the 90 to 150 validation repertoires as for the approximately 670 first-cohort repertoires.

This CDR3 is built from 17 residues. Germline V gene sequence: CDR1 SGHVS, CDR2 FQNEAQ. V lost 5 bases to trimming and J lost 1 base; unmatched junction nucleotides: 12. Sequencing was performed with immunoSEQ multiplex PCR; in TCRdb, only in-frame clones are kept and a portion is missing. The repertoire consists of 190,000 or so clones, with roughly 80% occurring once and the leading ten covering 2.8%. What was sequenced was PBMCs. The TCR was taken from a woman aged 18-29 years in good health and CMV-seropositive. The V gene is TRBV7-8, the J gene TRBJ2-5, with TRBD2 matching 8 bases. For the CDR3, the DNA is TGTGCCAGCAGCCATTCCCGAGGTAGCGGGGCCCAAGAGACCCAGTACTTC. This sequence encodes CASSHSRGSGAQETQYF. Together with reference TRBV7-8 and TRBJ2-5, the CDR3 gives the full variable domain: GAGVSQSPRYKVAKRGQDVALRCDPISGHVSLFWYQQALGQGPEFLTYFQNEAQLDKSGLPSDRFFAERPEGSVSTLKIQRTQQEDSAVYLCASSHSRGSGAQETQYFGPGTRLLVL.